The text below deals with one T cell receptor (beta chain). This clone was recorded only once. The clone's antigen remains unknown. No much larger clone is present one base from it, and per-base qualities are unavailable. These data belong to a study of technical replicates of blood from several donors (dated by TCRdb to about 2017). The germline V gene specifies SQVTM as CDR1 and ANQGSEA as CDR2. The CDR3 sequence holds 15 residues, the cysteine and phenylalanine included. The kept DNA is CDR3 alone, 45 bases in frame from the first base. V gives up 4 bases and J gives up 0 bases, and the segment between their germline ends measures 15 bases. The library was built by means of the immunoSEQ multiplex PCR assay. Drawn from immuneACCESS, this table holds only the in-frame rearrangements with V and J called that TCRdb kept. Clones are partly lost; checked studies trace under half to an unresolved V gene and leave the rest unexplained. The sample table lists 75,000 to 80,000 clones, 90% to 95% of them with a count of one. The ten most abundant clones make up approximately 0.4% of the sample.

This clonotype was sampled from a human donor in good health. Sequenced sample: T cells isolated from PBMCs. The V and J genes are TRBV29-1 and TRBJ2-5, with TRBD1 perhaps the D gene, on 6 matching bases. The sequenced DNA: TGCAGCGTTGTGGGGGCGCGAGCAAACCAAGAGACCCAGTACTTC. It is translated as CSVVGARANQETQYF.